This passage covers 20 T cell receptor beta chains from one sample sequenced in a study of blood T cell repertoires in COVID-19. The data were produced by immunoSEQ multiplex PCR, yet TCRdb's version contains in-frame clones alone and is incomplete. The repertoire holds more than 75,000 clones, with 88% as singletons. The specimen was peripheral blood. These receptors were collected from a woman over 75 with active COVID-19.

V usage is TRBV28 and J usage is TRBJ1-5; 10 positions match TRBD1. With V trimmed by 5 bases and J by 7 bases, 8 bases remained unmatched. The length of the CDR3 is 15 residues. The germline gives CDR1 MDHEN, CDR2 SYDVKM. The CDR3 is CASSPTDRGYQPQHF. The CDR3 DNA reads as TGTGCCAGCAGTCCCACGGACAGGGGGTACCAGCCCCAGCATTTT.

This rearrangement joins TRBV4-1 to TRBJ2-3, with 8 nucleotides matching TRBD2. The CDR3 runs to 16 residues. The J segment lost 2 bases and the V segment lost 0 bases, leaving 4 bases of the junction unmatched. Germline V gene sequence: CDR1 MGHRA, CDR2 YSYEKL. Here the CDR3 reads CASSQDIAGYTDTQYF. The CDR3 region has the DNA TGCGCCAGCAGCCAAGATATAGCGGGGTACACAGATACGCAGTATTTT.

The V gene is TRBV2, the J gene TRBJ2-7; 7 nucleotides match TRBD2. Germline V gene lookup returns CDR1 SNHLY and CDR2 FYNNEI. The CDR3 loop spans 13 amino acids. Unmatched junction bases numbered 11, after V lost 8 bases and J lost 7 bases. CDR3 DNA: TGTGCCAGCCTAAGAGGGAGGGCCGGGGAGCAGTACTTC. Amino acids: CASLRGRAGEQYF.

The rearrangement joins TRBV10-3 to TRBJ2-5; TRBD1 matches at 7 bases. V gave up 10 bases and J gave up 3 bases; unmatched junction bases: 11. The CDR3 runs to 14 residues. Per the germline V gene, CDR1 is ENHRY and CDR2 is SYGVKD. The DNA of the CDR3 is TGTGCCACCGCGACAGGGAGTGGGGAAGAGACCCAGTACTTC. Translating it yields CATATGSGEETQYF.

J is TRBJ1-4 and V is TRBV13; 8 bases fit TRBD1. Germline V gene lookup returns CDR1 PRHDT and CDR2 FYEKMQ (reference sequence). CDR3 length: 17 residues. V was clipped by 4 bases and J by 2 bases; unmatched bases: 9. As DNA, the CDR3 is TGTGCCAGCAGCTCCTATCGACAGGGGATTACTAATGAAAAACTGTTTTTT. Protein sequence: CASSSYRQGITNEKLFF. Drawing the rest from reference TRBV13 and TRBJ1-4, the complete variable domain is AAGVIQSPRHLIKEKRETATLKCYPIPRHDTVYWYQQGPGQDPQFLISFYEKMQSDKGSIPDRFSAQQFSDYHSELNMSSLELGDSALYFCASSSYRQGITNEKLFFGSGTQLSVL.

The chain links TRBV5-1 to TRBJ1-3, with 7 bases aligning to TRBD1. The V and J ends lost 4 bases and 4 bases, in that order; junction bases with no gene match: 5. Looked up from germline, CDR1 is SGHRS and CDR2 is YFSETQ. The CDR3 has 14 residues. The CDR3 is CASSADRRGNTIYF. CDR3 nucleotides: TGCGCCAGCAGCGCGGACAGGCGGGGAAACACCATATATTTT. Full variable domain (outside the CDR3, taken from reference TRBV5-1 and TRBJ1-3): KAGVTQTPRYLIKTRGQQVTLSCSPISGHRSVSWYQQTPGQGLQFLFEYFSETQRNKGNFPGRFSGRQFSNSRSEMNVSTLELGDSALYLCASSADRRGNTIYFGEGSWLTVV.

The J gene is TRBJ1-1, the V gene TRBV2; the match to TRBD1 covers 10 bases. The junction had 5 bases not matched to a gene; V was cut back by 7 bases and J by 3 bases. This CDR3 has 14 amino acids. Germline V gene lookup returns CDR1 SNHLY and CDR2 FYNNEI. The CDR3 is CASKRQGADTEAFF. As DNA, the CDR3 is TGTGCCAGCAAACGACAGGGGGCGGACACTGAAGCTTTCTTT.

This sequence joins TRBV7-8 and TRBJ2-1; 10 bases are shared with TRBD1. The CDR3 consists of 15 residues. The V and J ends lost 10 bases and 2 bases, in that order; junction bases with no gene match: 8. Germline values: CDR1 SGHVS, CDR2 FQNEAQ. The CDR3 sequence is CATIKTGGAYNEQFF. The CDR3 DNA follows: TGTGCCACCATAAAGACAGGGGGCGCCTACAATGAGCAGTTCTTC.

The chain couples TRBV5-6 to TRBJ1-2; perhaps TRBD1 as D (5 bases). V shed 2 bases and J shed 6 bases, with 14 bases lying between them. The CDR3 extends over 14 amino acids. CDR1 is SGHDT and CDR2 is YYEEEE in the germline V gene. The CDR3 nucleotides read TGTGCCAGCAGCTTTTTTCGGCAGGGTGATGGCTACACCTTC. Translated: CASSFFRQGDGYTF.

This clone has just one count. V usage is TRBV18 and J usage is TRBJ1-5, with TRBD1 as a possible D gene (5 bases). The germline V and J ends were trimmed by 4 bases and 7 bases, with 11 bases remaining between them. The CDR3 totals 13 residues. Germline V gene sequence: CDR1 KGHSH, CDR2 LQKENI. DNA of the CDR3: TGTGCCAGCTCACGGGACTGGGAGCAGCCCCAGCATTTT. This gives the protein CASSRDWEQPQHF.

CDR3 sequence: CASSQEAGTEAFF. For the CDR3, the DNA is TGCGCCAGCAGCCAAGAAGCAGGCACTGAAGCTTTCTTT. The V gene is TRBV4-3, the J gene TRBJ1-1; D is uncertain. The V end lost 0 bases, the J end lost 4 bases, and 6 bases lay between the germline ends. Germline loops: CDR1 LGHNA, CDR2 YSLEER. This CDR3 is 13 amino acids long.

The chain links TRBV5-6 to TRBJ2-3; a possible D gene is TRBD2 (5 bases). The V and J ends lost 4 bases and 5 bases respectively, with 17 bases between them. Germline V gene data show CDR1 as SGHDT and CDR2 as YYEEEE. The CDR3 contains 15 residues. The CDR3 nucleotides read TGTGCCAGCAGCCCCGGACTGGCGGAGGAAGATACGCAGTATTTT. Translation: CASSPGLAEEDTQYF.

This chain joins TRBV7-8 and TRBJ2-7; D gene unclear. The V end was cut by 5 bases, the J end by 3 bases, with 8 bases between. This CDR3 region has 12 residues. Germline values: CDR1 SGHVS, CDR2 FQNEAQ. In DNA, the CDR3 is TGTGCCAGCAGCCCACTCCTCTACGAGCAGTACTTC. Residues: CASSPLLYEQYF.

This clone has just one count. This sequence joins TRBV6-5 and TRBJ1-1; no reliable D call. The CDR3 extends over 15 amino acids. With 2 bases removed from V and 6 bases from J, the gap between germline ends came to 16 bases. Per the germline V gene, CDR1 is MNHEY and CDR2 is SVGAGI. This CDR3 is CASSYTRGLRAEAFF. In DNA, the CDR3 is TGTGCCAGCAGTTACACCCGCGGTTTGCGGGCTGAAGCTTTCTTT.

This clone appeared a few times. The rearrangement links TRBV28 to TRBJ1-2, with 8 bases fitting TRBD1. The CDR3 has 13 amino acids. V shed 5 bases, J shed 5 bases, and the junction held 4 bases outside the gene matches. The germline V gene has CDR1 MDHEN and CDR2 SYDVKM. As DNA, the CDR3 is TGTGCCAGCAGTAACAGGGGGGCTTATGGCTACACCTTC. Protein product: CASSNRGAYGYTF.

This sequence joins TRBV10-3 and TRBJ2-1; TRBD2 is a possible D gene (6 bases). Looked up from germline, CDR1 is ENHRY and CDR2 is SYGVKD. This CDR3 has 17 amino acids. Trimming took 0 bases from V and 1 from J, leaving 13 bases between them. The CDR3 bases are TGTGCCATCAGTGAGTCGTCTAGCGCGTTTTCCTACAATGAGCAGTTCTTC. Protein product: CAISESSSAFSYNEQFF.

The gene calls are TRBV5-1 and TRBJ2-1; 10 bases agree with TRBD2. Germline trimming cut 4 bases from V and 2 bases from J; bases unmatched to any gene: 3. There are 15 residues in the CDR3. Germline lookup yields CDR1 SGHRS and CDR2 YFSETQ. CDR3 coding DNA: TGCGCCAGCAGCGGGACTAGCGAGGCCTACAATGAGCAGTTCTTC. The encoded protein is CASSGTSEAYNEQFF.

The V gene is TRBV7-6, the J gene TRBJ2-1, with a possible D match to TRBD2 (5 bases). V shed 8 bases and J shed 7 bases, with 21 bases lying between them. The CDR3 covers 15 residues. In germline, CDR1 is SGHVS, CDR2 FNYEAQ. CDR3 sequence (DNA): TGTGCCAGCCGCCCGAGGGCGACCTCTGGGAATGAGCAGTTCTTC. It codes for CASRPRATSGNEQFF.

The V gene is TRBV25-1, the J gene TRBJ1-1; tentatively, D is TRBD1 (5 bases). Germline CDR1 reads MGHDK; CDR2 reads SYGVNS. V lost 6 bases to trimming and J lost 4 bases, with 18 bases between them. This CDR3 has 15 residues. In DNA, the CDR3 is TGTGCCAGCAGCCCGTTCTCAGGCGGGGGCACTGAAGCTTTCTTT. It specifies CASSPFSGGGTEAFF.

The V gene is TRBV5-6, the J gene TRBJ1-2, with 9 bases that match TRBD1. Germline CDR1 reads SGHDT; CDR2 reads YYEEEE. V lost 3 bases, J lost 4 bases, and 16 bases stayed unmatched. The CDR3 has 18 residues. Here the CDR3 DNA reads TGTGCCAGCAGCTACACGCCAGGGGACAGGGACAACATCTATGGCTACACCTTC. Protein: CASSYTPGDRDNIYGYTF.